This T cell receptor beta chain was sequenced for a study of Tregs in tolerant kidney transplant recipients. The wider study: Mixed chimerism was transient after nonmyeloablative marrow transplants from related graft donors.

Of note for this clone: The antigen is undetermined.

Measured with immunoSEQ multiplex PCR; TCRdb has only the in-frame clones, and not every one. The table has about 61,000 clones, roughly 85% seen once; the top ten hold around 2.3%. The CDR3 is 16 amino acids. V dropped 5 bases and J dropped 7; count of bases not matched to a gene: 10. Germline values: CDR1 SGHTA, CDR2 FQGNSA. Unstimulated Tregs (CD4+CD25+CD127-) and CD4+CD25- non-Tregs were sorted from PBMCs. An overnight rest at 37°C with about 200 IU/ml IL-2 preceded regulatory T cell sorting from thawed PBMCs. Study-wide findings and caveats: Changing PCR primers prevented nucleotide comparison between some patients' samples.

The clonotype originates from a human donor who received a combined kidney and bone marrow transplant. The material sequenced was Tregs from blood, taken before the transplant. The rearrangement joins TRBV7-2 to TRBJ2-2; 10 positions agree with TRBD2. CDR3 DNA sequence: TGTGCCAGCAGCCAAGCGGCTAGCGGGGGTGTCGGGGAGCTGTTTTTT. It specifies CASSQAASGGVGELFF.